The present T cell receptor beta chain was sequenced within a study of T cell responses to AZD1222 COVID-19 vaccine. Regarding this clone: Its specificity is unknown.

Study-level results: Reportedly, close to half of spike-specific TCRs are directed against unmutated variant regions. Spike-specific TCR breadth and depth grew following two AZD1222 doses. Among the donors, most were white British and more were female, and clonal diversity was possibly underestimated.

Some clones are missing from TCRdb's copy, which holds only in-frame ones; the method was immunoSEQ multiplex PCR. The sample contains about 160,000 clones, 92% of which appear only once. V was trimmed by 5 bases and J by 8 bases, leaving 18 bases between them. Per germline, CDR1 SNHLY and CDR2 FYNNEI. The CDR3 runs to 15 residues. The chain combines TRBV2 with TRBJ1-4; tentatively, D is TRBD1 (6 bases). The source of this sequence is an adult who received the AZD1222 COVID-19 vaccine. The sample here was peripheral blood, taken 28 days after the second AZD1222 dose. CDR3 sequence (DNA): TGTGCCAGCAGTCCCGGGGGCCTGACTACCGAAAAACTGTTTTTT. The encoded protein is CASSPGGLTTEKLFF. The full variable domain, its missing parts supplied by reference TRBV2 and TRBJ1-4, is EPEVTQTPSHQVTQMGQEVILRCVPISNHLYFYWYRQILGQKVEFLVSFYNNEISEKSEIFDDQFSVERPDGSNFTLKIRSTKLEDSAMYFCASSPGGLTTEKLFFGSGTQLSVL.